These T cell receptor beta chains were read from a single sample in a study of patients and donors after allogeneic stem cell transplantation. Each CDR3 protein gets one entry after TCRdb re-called the RT-PCR reads with MiXCR. The sample lists about 960,000 distinct CDR3 sequences, roughly 18% occurring once. The sequenced sample consisted of blood, either unsorted or a sorted T cell fraction (not recorded which). These receptors came from a human donor who was either an allogeneic HSCT recipient or a stem cell or donor lymphocyte infusion donor (not recorded which). It is not recorded whose cells these are; they may come from a transplant donor. Both conserved end residues are part of each CDR3. The D gene is left open where the match is weak. Not all rows give a size; the values are once, few, many and, for expanded clones, a class.

d_call	v_call	clone_size	j_call	cdr3_nt	cdr3_aa
-	TRBV6-2/TRBV6-3	-	TRBJ2-7	TGTGCCAGCAGTTACCCTGACAGAGCCTACGAGCAGTACTTC	CASSYPDRAYEQYF
-	TRBV6-2/TRBV6-3	-	TRBJ2-7	TGTGCCAGCAGTCGAGGAGCGAGGGGGTACGAGCAGTACTTC	CASSRGARGYEQYF
TRBD2	TRBV20-1	-	TRBJ2-1	TGCAGTGCTAGAGGCTGGCGGGAGCGGGGTGAGCAGTTCTTC	CSARGWRERGEQFF
TRBD1	TRBV13	few	TRBJ2-2	TGTGCCAGCAGCTCCGAATTCCGGGGGACAGGGTACACCGGGGAGCTGTTTTTT	CASSSEFRGTGYTGELFF
TRBD1	TRBV7-2	-	TRBJ2-7	TGTGCCAGCAGCTTAGCGAAAAGGGGACAGGGGTTAACGTACGAGCAGTACTTC	CASSLAKRGQGLTYEQYF
TRBD1	TRBV29-1	few	TRBJ2-4	TGCAGCGTTCCGGGACAGGGCAACAAAAACATTCAGTACTTC	CSVPGQGNKNIQYF
-	TRBV7-2	-	TRBJ2-2	TGTGCCAGCGGGGCGAACGGGGAGCTGTTTTTT	CASGANGELFF
-	TRBV24-1	few	TRBJ2-5	TGTGCCACCAGGGGGGTCGGGGCTGGCCAAGAGACCCAGTACTTC	CATRGVGAGQETQYF
-	TRBV7-2	-	TRBJ2-1	TGTGCCAGCAGCTACGCGAGGCTCAATGAGCAGTTCTTC	CASSYARLNEQFF
TRBD1	TRBV28	-	TRBJ2-3	TGTGCCAGCAGTCCCGGGACAGGGTTAGACGATACGCAGTATTTT	CASSPGTGLDDTQYF
-	TRBV7-2	-	TRBJ2-3	TGTGCCAGCAGCTTAATGGGCAGGGTAGATACGCAGTATTTT	CASSLMGRVDTQYF
-	TRBV7-2	few	TRBJ1-4	TGTGCCAGCAGTGCTCGGGAAGGGGGAAAACTGTTTTTT	CASSAREGGKLFF
-	TRBV12-3/TRBV12-4	few	TRBJ2-7	TGTGCCAGCAGCCCGCCCTTTGTCCACGAGCAGTACTTC	CASSPPFVHEQYF
-	TRBV20-1	-	TRBJ2-1	TGCAGTGCTAGGCGCGGGGCACCCTACAATGAGCAGTTCTTC	CSARRGAPYNEQFF
-	TRBV6-5	-	TRBJ2-2	TGTGCCAGCAGTTACGAACCCATGGCGCGGGAGCTGTTTTTT	CASSYEPMARELFF
TRBD1	TRBV5-1	few	TRBJ2-7	TGCGCCAGCAGCTTGGGGCCCCGGGACAGGGCCTACGAGCAGTACTTC	CASSLGPRDRAYEQYF
-	TRBV11-1	few	TRBJ1-1	TGTGCCAGCACCACCTGGGGGAAGGGCATGAACACTGAAGCTTTCTTT	CASTTWGKGMNTEAFF
-	TRBV5-1	-	TRBJ1-5	TGCGCCAGCAGCTCCCGTGAGGGCCAGCCCCAGCATTTT	CASSSREGQPQHF
TRBD1	TRBV18	few	TRBJ2-1	TGTGCCAGCACAAAGACAGGGCAAGTTCTTGGTTCCTACAATGAGCAGTTCTTC	CASTKTGQVLGSYNEQFF
-	TRBV4-3	-	TRBJ1-1	TGCGCCAGCAGCCAATCGTGGGGGAACACTGAAGCTTTCTTT	CASSQSWGNTEAFF
TRBD1	TRBV10-3	-	TRBJ2-5	TGTGCCATCAGTCAGACAGGGACAGAGACCCAGTACTTC	CAISQTGTETQYF
TRBD1	TRBV20-1	-	TRBJ1-1	TGCAGTGCTAGAGGACCGGGACAGGGGGAAGCTTTCTTT	CSARGPGQGEAFF
-	TRBV9	-	TRBJ2-7	TGTGCCAGCAGCGCTCACTTCTCCTACGAGCAGTACTTC	CASSAHFSYEQYF
TRBD1	TRBV20-1	-	TRBJ2-7	TGCAGTGCTATCGGACAGGGGGTTCGGCGGGAACTAATCTACGAGCAGTACTTC	CSAIGQGVRRELIYEQYF
-	TRBV7-6	few	TRBJ1-1	TGTGCCAGCAGCCCAAGGTCCGACGGGGGTATCACTGAAGCTTTCTTT	CASSPRSDGGITEAFF
TRBD1	TRBV29-1	once	TRBJ2-7	TGCAGCGTACAGGGGAAGAACGAGCAGTACTTC	CSVQGKNEQYF
-	TRBV20-1	-	TRBJ2-7	TGCAGTGCTAGACTTGACACTGTATACGAGCAGTACTTC	CSARLDTVYEQYF
-	TRBV2	-	TRBJ2-3	TGTGCCAGCAGTACGGGACCTAAGCCTGGGGATACGCAGTATTTT	CASSTGPKPGDTQYF
TRBD1	TRBV10-3	few	TRBJ1-1	TGTGCCATCAGTCAGACAGGGGAAGTACCTGAAGCTTTCTTT	CAISQTGEVPEAFF
TRBD2	TRBV28	-	TRBJ2-3	TGTGCCAGCAGCCCCATGGGAGAGCGGGGGCGCGATACGCAGTATTTT	CASSPMGERGRDTQYF
TRBD2	TRBV20-1	-	TRBJ2-5	TGCAGTGCTAGATCCCTTAGCGGGGGCGGGGAGACCCAGTACTTC	CSARSLSGGGETQYF
TRBD1	TRBV13	-	TRBJ2-7	TGTGCCAGCAGCTTAGCTCGGACAGGGCCCCTCTACGAGCAGTACTTC	CASSLARTGPLYEQYF
-	TRBV7-9	-	TRBJ1-2	TGTGCCAGCAGCTCCCACCAGGGGTTCAGCTATGGCTACACCTTC	CASSSHQGFSYGYTF
TRBD1	TRBV11-2	-	TRBJ2-2	TGTGCCAGCAGCCCACTAGTACAGGGGATGAACACCGGGGAGCTGTTTTTT	CASSPLVQGMNTGELFF
-	TRBV11-1	few	TRBJ1-2	TGTGCCAGCAGCTTAGACCTAGACAGAGTGAACTATGGCTACACCTTC	CASSLDLDRVNYGYTF
TRBD2	TRBV7-2	-	TRBJ2-3	TGTGCCAGCAGCTCGGGACTAGCGGGAGGATTGTATACGCAGTATTTT	CASSSGLAGGLYTQYF
-	TRBV30	-	TRBJ2-7	TGTGCCTGGAGTGGGGGACCCACCGAGCAGTACTTC	CAWSGGPTEQYF
-	TRBV5-1	-	TRBJ2-7	TGCGCCAGCAGATTGGACGGGACCTCCTACGAGCAGTACTTC	CASRLDGTSYEQYF
TRBD2	TRBV29-1	few	TRBJ2-3	TGCAGCGTTGGAATTGGGACTAGAACAGATACGCAGTATTTT	CSVGIGTRTDTQYF
TRBD1	TRBV5-1	-	TRBJ2-4	TGCGCCAGCAGCTCCACAGGGGATCCAGCCAAAAACATTCAGTACTTC	CASSSTGDPAKNIQYF
-	TRBV9	many	TRBJ2-5	TGTGCCAGCAGCGTAGGAGGCACGGGGACCCAGTACTTC	CASSVGGTGTQYF
-	TRBV12-3/TRBV12-4	many	TRBJ2-2	TGTGCCAGCAGTTTTAGAGGGAGTACCGGGGAGCTGTTTTTT	CASSFRGSTGELFF
TRBD1	TRBV6-1	few	TRBJ1-1	TGTGCCAGCAGTCGACAGGGGGCATTGAACACTGAAGCTTTCTTT	CASSRQGALNTEAFF
TRBD1	TRBV3-1	-	TRBJ2-1	TGTGCCAGCAGCCCACGGGACAGGGGGCTAAAGGAGCAGTTCTTC	CASSPRDRGLKEQFF
-	TRBV2	few	TRBJ2-1	TGTGCCAGCGACCAGCGGTGGGATAATGAGCAGTTCTTC	CASDQRWDNEQFF
-	TRBV12-3/TRBV12-4	-	TRBJ2-7	TGTGCCAGCAGTTTAGCCGTCGGGTACTCCTACGAGCAGTACTTC	CASSLAVGYSYEQYF
-	TRBV3-1	-	TRBJ2-1	TGTGCCAGCAGCCAAGATGGGAGCGGACGTGAGCAGTTCTTC	CASSQDGSGREQFF